This T cell receptor beta chain was sequenced in a study of T cells in lung cancer brain metastases (dated by TCRdb to the late 2010s). Broadly, across the study: Of the approximately 20 patients, approximately 18 had a history of tobacco use, with a median of around 41 pack-years. The median age of the patients at first diagnosis was over 55 years, and the group included 9 males and approximately 11 females. In this study, the TCR beta CDR3 repertoires of fully resected primary non-small cell lung cancers were compared with those of paired brain metastases. Median interval between primary and brain metastasis specimen acquisition was 300 to 350 days. DNA integrity number averaged about 3.8 in both primary and metastatic specimens, with no significant difference between sites. Of the approximately 20 patients, more than 15 received no interval therapy between resection of the primary and resection of the metastasis. A cohort of 20 patients was included, from whom roughly 40 specimens were contributed, with one primary lung lesion and one brain metastasis obtained from each patient.

V and J are trimmed by 0 bases and 5 bases, and the gene matches miss 7 bases of the junction. Counted from cysteine to phenylalanine, this CDR3 has 17 amino acids. Of the read, only the CDR3 DNA is kept; its 51 bases are in frame from base 1. The germline V gene provides CDR1 SGHRS and CDR2 YFSETQ. Patients had resection for either synchronous oligometastatic disease or delayed recurrence of a solitary brain metastasis. Patients with a history of multiple malignancies were excluded so that cancers other than NSCLC would not be included. Using marked H&E slides as a guide, tumor areas were macrodissected from several unstained 10 um sections that had been deparaffinized. Every specimen was formalin-fixed and paraffin-embedded (FFPE). The AllPrep DNA/RNA FFPE Kit was used to extract genomic DNA. Of note for this clone: Which antigen it targets is not known. Qualities for individual bases were not recorded, and no much larger clone is one base off.

Broad study findings and their caveats: The study could not control for the effects of preoperative corticosteroids on T cell infiltration in brain metastases. In brain metastases, the ten most abundant clones accounted for a significantly larger fraction of the repertoire than in primaries, a finding that suggests clonal expansion. Most clones were specific to a single lesion, and paired lesions overlapped only to a limited degree (mean Morisita index 0.23). DNA fragmentation in the FFPE samples may have prevented recovery of the complete infiltrating T cell repertoire. Brain metastases contained significantly fewer unique productive clones than the paired primaries (median around 1,400 versus 4,600).

Each sample received between roughly 2 and 5.5 ug of genomic DNA as input, and paired samples received equal DNA input. TCR beta libraries were constructed with the immunoSEQ hsTCRbeta Kit, with multiplexed V and J gene primers used across two PCR steps. The pooled libraries, together with positive and negative controls, were sequenced on an Illumina MiSeq running a 100-cycle paired-end protocol. In the original analysis: Raw data were processed by the immunoSEQ vendor into normalized, annotated TCR beta repertoire reports. Richness was counted as unique clones by nucleotide sequence, and total richness was extrapolated with the iChao1 and Efron-Thisted estimators. Pielou's evenness, Simpson's index, top-ten clone proportional abundance, and Morisita overlap index were used to characterize and compare paired lesions. TCRdb carries this immuneACCESS record with in-frame sequences only. Its versions omit some clonotypes, under half of them owing to an unresolved V gene in the studies checked, with the rest unexplained. Clonal size and the V and J genes are those of that table, whereas D and trimming came from the DNA. Present in this sample are about a thousand clones, around four fifths of which were seen just once. The leading ten clones occupy under 7% of the sample.

This receptor was obtained from a woman in her 70s with non-small cell lung cancer that had spread to the brain. The chain joins TRBV5-1 to TRBJ2-2, with 10 bases matching TRBD2. The sample comprised tumor tissue from a brain metastasis. What the cell subset or site label conveys for this sample: paired resected brain metastasis. The DNA reads TGCGCCAGCAGCTTGGTGTCTAGCGGGAGTACTACCGGGGAGCTGTTTTTT. Translated, it reads CASSLVSSGSTTGELFF.